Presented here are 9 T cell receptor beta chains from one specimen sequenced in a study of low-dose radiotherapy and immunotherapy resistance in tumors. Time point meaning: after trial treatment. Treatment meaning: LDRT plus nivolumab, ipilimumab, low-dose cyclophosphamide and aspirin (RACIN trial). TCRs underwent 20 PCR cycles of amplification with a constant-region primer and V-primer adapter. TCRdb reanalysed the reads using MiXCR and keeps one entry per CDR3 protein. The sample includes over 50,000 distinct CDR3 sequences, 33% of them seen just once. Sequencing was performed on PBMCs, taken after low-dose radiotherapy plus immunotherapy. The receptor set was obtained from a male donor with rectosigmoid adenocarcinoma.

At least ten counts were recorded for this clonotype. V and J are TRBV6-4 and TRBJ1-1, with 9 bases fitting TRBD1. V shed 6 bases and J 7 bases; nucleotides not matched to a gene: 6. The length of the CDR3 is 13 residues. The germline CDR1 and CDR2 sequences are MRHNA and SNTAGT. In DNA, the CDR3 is TGTGCCAGCAGCGACAGGGGGGGAGGTGAAGCTTTCTTT. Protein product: CASSDRGGGEAFF.

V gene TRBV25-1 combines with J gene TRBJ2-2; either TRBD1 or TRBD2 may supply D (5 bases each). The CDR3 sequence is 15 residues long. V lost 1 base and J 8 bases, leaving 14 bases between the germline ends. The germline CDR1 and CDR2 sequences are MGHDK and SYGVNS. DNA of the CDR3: TGTGCCAGCAGTGAATGGGACCCTCGCGGGGGGGAGCTGTTTTTT. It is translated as CASSEWDPRGGELFF.

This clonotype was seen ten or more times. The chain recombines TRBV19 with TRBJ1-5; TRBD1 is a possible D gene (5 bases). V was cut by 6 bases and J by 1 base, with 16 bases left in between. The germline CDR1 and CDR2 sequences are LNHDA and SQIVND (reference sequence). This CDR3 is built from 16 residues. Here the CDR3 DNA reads TGTGCCAGTAGATCGGGGCGAGAAGGGAGCAATCAGCCCCAGCATTTT. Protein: CASRSGREGSNQPQHF. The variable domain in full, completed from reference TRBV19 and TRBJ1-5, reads DGGITQSPKYLFRKEGQNVTLSCEQNLNHDAMYWYRQDPGQGLRLIYYSQIVNDFQKGDIAEGYSVSREKKESFPLTVTSAQKNPTAFYLCASRSGREGSNQPQHFGDGTRLSIL.

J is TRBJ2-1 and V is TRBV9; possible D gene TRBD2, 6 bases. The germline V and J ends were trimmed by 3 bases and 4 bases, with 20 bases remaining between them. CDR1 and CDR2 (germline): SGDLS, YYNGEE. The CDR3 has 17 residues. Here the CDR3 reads CASSAQHSGTGYNEQFF. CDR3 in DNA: TGTGCCAGCAGCGCTCAACATAGCGGTACGGGTTACAATGAGCAGTTCTTC.

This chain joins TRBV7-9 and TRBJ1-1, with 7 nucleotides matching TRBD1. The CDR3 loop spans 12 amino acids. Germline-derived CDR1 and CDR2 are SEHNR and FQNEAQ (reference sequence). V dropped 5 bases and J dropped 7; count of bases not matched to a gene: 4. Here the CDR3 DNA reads TGTGCCAGCAGCCCCCGGGACAGTGAAGCTTTCTTT. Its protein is CASSPRDSEAFF. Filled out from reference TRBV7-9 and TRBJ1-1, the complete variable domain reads DTGVSQNPRHKITKRGQNVTFRCDPISEHNRLYWYRQTLGQGPEFLTYFQNEAQLEKSRLLSDRFSAERPKGSFSTLEIQRTEQGDSAMYLCASSPRDSEAFFGQGTRLTVV.

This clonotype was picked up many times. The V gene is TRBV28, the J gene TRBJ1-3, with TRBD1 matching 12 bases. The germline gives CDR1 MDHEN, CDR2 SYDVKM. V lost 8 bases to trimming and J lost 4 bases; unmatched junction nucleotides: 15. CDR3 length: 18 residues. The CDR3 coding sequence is TGTGCCAGCCGAAAAGGCCGCCCGGGACAGGGGGCAGGAAACACCATATATTTT. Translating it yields CASRKGRPGQGAGNTIYF.

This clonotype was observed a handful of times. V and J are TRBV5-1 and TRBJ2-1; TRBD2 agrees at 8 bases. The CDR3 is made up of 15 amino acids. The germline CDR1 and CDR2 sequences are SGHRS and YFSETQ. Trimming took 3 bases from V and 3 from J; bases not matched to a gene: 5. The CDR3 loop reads CASSSGGGLYNEQFF. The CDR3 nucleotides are TGCGCCAGCAGCTCAGGCGGGGGGCTCTACAATGAGCAGTTCTTC.

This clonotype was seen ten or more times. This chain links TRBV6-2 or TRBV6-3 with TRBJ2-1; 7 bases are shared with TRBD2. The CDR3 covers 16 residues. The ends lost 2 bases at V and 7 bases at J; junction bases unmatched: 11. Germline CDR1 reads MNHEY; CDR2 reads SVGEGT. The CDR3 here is CASSYGAGIGDNEQFF. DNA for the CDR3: TGTGCCAGCAGTTACGGAGCGGGAATTGGAGATAATGAGCAGTTCTTC.

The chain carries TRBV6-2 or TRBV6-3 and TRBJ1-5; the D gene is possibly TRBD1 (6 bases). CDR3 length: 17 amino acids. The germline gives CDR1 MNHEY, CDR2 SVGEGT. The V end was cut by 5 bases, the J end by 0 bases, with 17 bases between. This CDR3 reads CASSGRDRGHSNQPQHF. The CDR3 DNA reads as TGTGCCAGCAGTGGCAGAGATCGGGGGCATAGCAATCAGCCCCAGCATTTT.